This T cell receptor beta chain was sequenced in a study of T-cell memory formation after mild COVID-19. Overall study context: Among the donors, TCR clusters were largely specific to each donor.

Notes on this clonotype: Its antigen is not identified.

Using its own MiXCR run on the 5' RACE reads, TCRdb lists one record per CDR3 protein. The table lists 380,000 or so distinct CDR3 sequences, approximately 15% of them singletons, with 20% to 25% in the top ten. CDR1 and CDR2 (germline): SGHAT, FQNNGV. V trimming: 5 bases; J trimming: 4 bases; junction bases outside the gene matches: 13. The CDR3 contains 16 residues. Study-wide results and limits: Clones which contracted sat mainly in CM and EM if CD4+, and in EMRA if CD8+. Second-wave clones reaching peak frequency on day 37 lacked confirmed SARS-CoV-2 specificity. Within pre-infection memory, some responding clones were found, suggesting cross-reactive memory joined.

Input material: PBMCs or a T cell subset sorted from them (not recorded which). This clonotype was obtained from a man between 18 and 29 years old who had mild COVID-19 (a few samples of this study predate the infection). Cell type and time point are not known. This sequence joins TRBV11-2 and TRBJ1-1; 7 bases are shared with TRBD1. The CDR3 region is CASSTYRGGGGTEAFF. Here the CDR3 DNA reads TGTGCCAGCAGCACTTACAGGGGAGGAGGCGGCACTGAAGCTTTCTTT.